These 20 T cell receptor beta chains share one sample of origin, sequenced in a study of PD-L1 blockade in urothelial cancer. As for time point: pretreatment peripheral blood. TCRdb's table, derived via immunoSEQ multiplex PCR, lists solely in-frame clones and lacks some. The sample yields approximately 50,000 clones, under 90% seen once. Sequencing used PBMCs, obtained around atezolizumab (anti-PD-L1) treatment. The receptors originated from a man between 65 and 85 years old with urothelial cancer.

The chain uses TRBV6-1 and TRBJ2-3, with TRBD1 identical over 10 bases. Germline V gene lookup returns CDR1 MNHNS and CDR2 SASEGT. The CDR3 covers 18 residues. V gave up 6 bases and J gave up 4 bases; unmatched junction bases: 16. The CDR3 DNA sequence: TGTGCCAGCAGGGAACGGACAGGGGGGAGCGGGTACTCAGATACGCAGTATTTT. Translated, it gives CASRERTGGSGYSDTQYF.

V is TRBV2 and J is TRBJ2-7; D is possibly TRBD1 (7 bases). Per germline, CDR1 SNHLY and CDR2 FYNNEI. The CDR3 is made up of 15 amino acids. The germline V and J ends were trimmed by 6 bases and 3 bases, with 18 bases remaining between them. The CDR3 DNA sequence: TGTGCCAGCAGAAGGACAGGAGGGGGCCACTACGAGCAGTACTTC. Translation: CASRRTGGGHYEQYF.

V usage is TRBV25-1 and J usage is TRBJ1-6, with D perhaps matching TRBD1 (5 bases). The V gene lost 0 bases and the J gene lost 3 bases, with 9 bases spanning the gap. CDR3 size: 16 residues. Germline lookup yields CDR1 MGHDK and CDR2 SYGVNS. DNA for the CDR3: TGTGCCAGCAGTGAATATTCAGGGATCTATAATTCACCCCTCCACTTT. Amino acid sequence: CASSEYSGIYNSPLHF.

The chain combines TRBV19 with TRBJ2-3, with 10 bases lining up with TRBD2. The CDR3 consists of 16 residues. Germline lookup yields CDR1 LNHDA and CDR2 SQIVND (reference sequence). The junction had 6 bases not matched to a gene; V was cut back by 4 bases and J by 2 bases. CDR3 DNA sequence: TGTGCCAGTAGTAACTTTCTAGCGGGAGCCACAGATACGCAGTATTTT. This translates into CASSNFLAGATDTQYF. Drawing the rest from reference TRBV19 and TRBJ2-3, the complete variable domain is DGGITQSPKYLFRKEGQNVTLSCEQNLNHDAMYWYRQDPGQGLRLIYYSQIVNDFQKGDIAEGYSVSREKKESFPLTVTSAQKNPTAFYLCASSNFLAGATDTQYFGPGTRLTVL.

This clone was seen a few times. V gene TRBV5-1 combines with J gene TRBJ2-7; tentative D call: TRBD1 (6 bases). The V and J ends lost 3 bases and 7 bases respectively, with 20 bases between them. CDR3 size: 15 residues. Germline CDR1 is SGHRS and CDR2 is YFSETQ. The CDR3 DNA is TGCGCCAGCAGCTCAACGAGCAGGGGCTCGGGTGAGCAGTACTTC. Protein sequence: CASSSTSRGSGEQYF.

The chain combines TRBV7-6 with TRBJ1-1; D ambiguous. CDR1 and CDR2 from the germline V gene are SGHVS and FNYEAQ. This CDR3 comprises 13 residues. Trimming pared 1 base from V and 4 bases from J, leaving 7 bases between. CDR3 protein: CASSLGEVTEAFF. As DNA, the CDR3 is TGTGCCAGCAGCTTAGGGGAGGTCACTGAAGCTTTCTTT.

V usage is TRBV7-2 and J usage is TRBJ2-3; 8 bases map to TRBD1. The V gene's germline CDR1 is SGHTA and CDR2 FQGNSA. Losses at the gene ends were 0 bases for V and 2 bases for J; bases not matched to a gene: 4. This CDR3 contains 16 residues. Here the CDR3 DNA reads TGTGCCAGCAGCTTAGCCGGGACAGGCGTCACAGATACGCAGTATTTT. Translated: CASSLAGTGVTDTQYF.

The chain has TRBV9 and TRBJ2-3; 9 bases fit TRBD2. Germline V gene lookup returns CDR1 SGDLS and CDR2 YYNGEE. V was clipped by 4 bases and J by 0 bases; unmatched bases: 6. This CDR3 is built from 16 residues. Written as DNA, the CDR3 is TGTGCCAGCAGCTCGACTAGCGGATCTAGCACAGATACGCAGTATTTT. Translating it yields CASSSTSGSSTDTQYF.

Only one count was recorded for this clone. The chain joins TRBV25-1 to TRBJ2-1; D not certain. The CDR3 sequence is 13 residues long. Germline CDR1 is MGHDK and CDR2 is SYGVNS. The V gene lost 3 bases and the J gene lost 5 bases, with 8 bases spanning the gap. CDR3 nucleotides: TGTGCCAGCAGTGAGATTTTAGACAATGAGCAGTTCTTC. Its protein is CASSEILDNEQFF.

The CDR3 DNA reads as TGCAGCGTGGCTAGCGGGCGGAATGAGCAGTTCTTC. This codes for CSVASGRNEQFF. The chain joins TRBV29-1 to TRBJ2-1; TRBD2 aligns across 8 bases. The CDR3 length is 12 residues. Trimming took 6 bases from V and 7 from J; bases not matched to a gene: 5. Germline V gene lookup returns CDR1 SQVTM and CDR2 ANQGSEA.

This chain uses TRBV4-3 with TRBJ1-4; D uncertain. From germline, CDR1 is LGHNA and CDR2 YSLEER. V was pared by 6 bases and J by 8 bases, with 16 bases between. The CDR3 runs 14 residues. The CDR3 coding sequence is TGCGCCAGCAGTCTCGGGAACATGGGGGAAAAACTGTTTTTT. Residues: CASSLGNMGEKLFF.

The chain joins TRBV6-1 to TRBJ1-5; D perhaps matches TRBD1 (6 bases). The CDR3 totals 15 residues. Trimming left V 4 bases short and J 6 bases short, with 16 bases between. Germline loops: CDR1 MNHNS, CDR2 SASEGT. This chain's CDR3 is CASSVSGRGAQPQHF. The CDR3 DNA follows: TGTGCCAGCAGTGTAAGCGGCAGGGGAGCTCAGCCCCAGCATTTT.

The rearrangement uses TRBV9 and TRBJ1-2; 8 bases align to TRBD1. Trimming removed 4 bases from V and 4 bases from J; junction bases left unmatched: 3. The CDR3 spans 13 residues. The germline V gene has CDR1 SGDLS and CDR2 YYNGEE. The CDR3 is CASSQGQGYGYTF. CDR3 coding DNA: TGTGCCAGCAGCCAAGGACAGGGCTATGGCTACACCTTC.

The chain has TRBV9 and TRBJ2-3, with TRBD2 as a possible D gene (5 bases). The CDR3 contains 15 residues. Trimming removed 0 bases at V and 5 bases at J, with 13 bases between. The germline gives CDR1 SGDLS, CDR2 YYNGEE. The CDR3 nucleotides read TGTGCCAGCAGCGTAGAGGGAACTAGTGGAGATACGCAGTATTTT. Protein product: CASSVEGTSGDTQYF.

The rearrangement uses TRBV6-5 and TRBJ2-7, with D possibly being TRBD1 (6 bases). The V and J ends lost 7 bases and 0 bases respectively, with 16 bases between them. Per the germline V gene, CDR1 is MNHEY and CDR2 is SVGAGI. This CDR3 comprises 15 residues. The DNA of the CDR3 is TGTGCCAGCAACCGAATCGGACAGATCTCCTACGAGCAGTACTTC. It translates to CASNRIGQISYEQYF.

The chain joins TRBV7-2 to TRBJ2-3; TRBD2 matches 11 bases. The J segment lost 2 bases and the V segment lost 3 bases, leaving 7 bases of the junction unmatched. Germline loops: CDR1 SGHTA, CDR2 FQGNSA. The CDR3 runs 17 residues. The CDR3 region has the DNA TGTGCCAGCAGCTTTCTAGGACTAGCGGGCGACACAGATACGCAGTATTTT. Protein product: CASSFLGLAGDTDTQYF.

CDR3 residues: CASSLGTENTGELFF. The CDR3 bases are TGTGCCAGCAGCCTCGGGACAGAAAACACCGGGGAGCTGTTTTTT. The J gene is TRBJ2-2, the V gene TRBV7-6, with 7 bases identical to TRBD1. Per germline, CDR1 SGHVS and CDR2 FNYEAQ. The CDR3 extends over 15 amino acids. The ends lost 5 bases at V and 2 bases at J; junction bases unmatched: 5. Variable domain in full (rest from reference TRBV7-6 and TRBJ2-2): GAGVSQSPRYKVTKRGQDVALRCDPISGHVSLYWYRQALGQGPEFLTYFNYEAQQDKSGLPNDRFSAERPEGSISTLTIQRTEQRDSAMYRCASSLGTENTGELFFGEGSRLTVL.

This chain joins TRBV7-8 and TRBJ2-3, with 10 nucleotides matching TRBD2. The CDR3 consists of 16 residues. V lost 4 bases, J lost 3 bases, and 7 bases stayed unmatched. CDR1 SGHVS and CDR2 FQNEAQ come from the germline V gene. The DNA of the CDR3 is TGTGCCAGCAGCTCGTTCTCTAGCGGGGGAACAGATACGCAGTATTTT. This codes for CASSSFSSGGTDTQYF.

The CDR3 reads CASSLGGGYEKLFF. The CDR3 DNA reads as TGTGCCAGCAGCTTAGGCGGGGGCTATGAAAAACTGTTTTTT. The chain combines TRBV7-9 with TRBJ1-4, with D possibly matching TRBD1 (6 bases). Germline CDR1 and CDR2: SEHNR and FQNEAQ (reference sequence). This CDR3 has 14 amino acids. The V and J ends lost 1 base and 6 bases respectively, with 9 bases between them.

The chain joins TRBV6-5 to TRBJ2-4; tentatively, D is TRBD2 (6 bases). Germline V gene lookup returns CDR1 MNHEY and CDR2 SVGAGI. The CDR3 is made up of 15 amino acids. The ends were cut back, 2 bases at V and 4 bases at J, with 12 bases in the middle. This chain's CDR3 is CASSYLGREKNIQYF. The CDR3 coding sequence is TGTGCCAGCAGTTACCTGGGACGGGAGAAAAACATTCAGTACTTC.